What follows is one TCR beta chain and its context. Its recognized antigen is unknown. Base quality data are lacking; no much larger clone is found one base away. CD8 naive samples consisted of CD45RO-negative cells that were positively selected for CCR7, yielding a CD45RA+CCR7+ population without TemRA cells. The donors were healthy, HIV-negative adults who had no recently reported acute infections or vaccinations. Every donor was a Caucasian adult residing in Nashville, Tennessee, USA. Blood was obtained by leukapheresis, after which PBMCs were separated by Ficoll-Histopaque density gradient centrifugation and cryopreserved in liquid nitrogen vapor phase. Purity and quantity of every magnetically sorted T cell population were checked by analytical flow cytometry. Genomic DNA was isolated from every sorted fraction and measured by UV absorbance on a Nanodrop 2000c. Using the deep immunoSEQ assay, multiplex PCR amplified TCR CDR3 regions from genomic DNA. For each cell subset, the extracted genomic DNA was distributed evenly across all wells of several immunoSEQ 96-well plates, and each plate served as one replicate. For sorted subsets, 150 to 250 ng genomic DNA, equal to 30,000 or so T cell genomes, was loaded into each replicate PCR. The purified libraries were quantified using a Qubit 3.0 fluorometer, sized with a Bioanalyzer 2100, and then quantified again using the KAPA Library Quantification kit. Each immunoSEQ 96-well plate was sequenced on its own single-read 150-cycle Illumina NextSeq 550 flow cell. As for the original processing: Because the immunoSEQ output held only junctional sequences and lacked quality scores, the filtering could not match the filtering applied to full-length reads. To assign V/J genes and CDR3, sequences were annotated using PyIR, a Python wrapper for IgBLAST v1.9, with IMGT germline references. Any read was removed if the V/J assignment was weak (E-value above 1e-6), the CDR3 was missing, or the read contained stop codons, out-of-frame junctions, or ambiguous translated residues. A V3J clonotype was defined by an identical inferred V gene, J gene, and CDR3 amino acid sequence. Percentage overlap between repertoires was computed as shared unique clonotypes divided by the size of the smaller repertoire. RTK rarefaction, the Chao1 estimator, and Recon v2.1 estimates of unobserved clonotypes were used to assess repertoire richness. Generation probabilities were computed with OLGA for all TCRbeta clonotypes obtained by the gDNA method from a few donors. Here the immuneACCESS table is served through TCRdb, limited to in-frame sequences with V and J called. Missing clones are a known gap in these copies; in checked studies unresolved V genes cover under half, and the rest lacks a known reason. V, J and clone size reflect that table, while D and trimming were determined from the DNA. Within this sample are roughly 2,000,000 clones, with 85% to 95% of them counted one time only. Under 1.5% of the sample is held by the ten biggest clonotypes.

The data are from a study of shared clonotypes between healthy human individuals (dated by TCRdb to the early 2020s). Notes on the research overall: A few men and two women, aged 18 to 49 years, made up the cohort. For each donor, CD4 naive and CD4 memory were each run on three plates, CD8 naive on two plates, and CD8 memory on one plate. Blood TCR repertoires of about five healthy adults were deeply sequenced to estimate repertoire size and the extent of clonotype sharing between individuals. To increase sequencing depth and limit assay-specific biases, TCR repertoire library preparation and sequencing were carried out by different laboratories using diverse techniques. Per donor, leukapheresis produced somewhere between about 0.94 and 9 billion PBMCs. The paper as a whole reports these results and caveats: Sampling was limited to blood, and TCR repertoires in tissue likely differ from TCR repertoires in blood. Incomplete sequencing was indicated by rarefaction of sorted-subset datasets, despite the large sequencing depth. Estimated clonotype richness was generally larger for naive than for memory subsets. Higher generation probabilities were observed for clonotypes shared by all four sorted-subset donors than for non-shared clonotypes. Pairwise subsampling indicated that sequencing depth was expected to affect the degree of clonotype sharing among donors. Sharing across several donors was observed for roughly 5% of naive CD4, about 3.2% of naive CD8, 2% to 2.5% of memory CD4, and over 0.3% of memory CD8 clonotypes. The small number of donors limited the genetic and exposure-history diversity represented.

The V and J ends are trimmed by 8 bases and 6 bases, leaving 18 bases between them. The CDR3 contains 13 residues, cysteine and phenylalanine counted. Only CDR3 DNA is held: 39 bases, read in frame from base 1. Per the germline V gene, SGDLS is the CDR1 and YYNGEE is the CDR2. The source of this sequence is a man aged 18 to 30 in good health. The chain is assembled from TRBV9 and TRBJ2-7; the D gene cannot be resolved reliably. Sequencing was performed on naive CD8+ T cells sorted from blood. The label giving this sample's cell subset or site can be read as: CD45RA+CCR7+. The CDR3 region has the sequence CASGSPGFGEQYF. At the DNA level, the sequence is TGTGCCAGTGGGTCACCAGGTTTCGGCGAGCAGTACTTC.